The 18 T cell receptor beta chains listed next were all sequenced from one sample in a study of regulatory T cells in long-lasting Graves disease (dated by TCRdb to the early 2020s). The receptor library was made with multiplex PCR. Reads for this sample came from an Illumina HiSeq 4000. To build TCR beta libraries, CDR3 regions were amplified by Arm-PCR using iRepertoire HTBI primers. TCRdb took the public reads, trimmed them with fastp at Q25, ran MiXCR for clone calling and kept in-frame beta chains. Rows merge per CDR3 protein into single entries with the most common DNA and genes. The sample yields roughly 430,000 distinct CDR3 sequences; roughly a fifth were counted once. The top ten constitute about 13% of the sample. This sample's time point label indicates: persistent/refractory GD, antithyroid drugs over 5 years with positive TRAb. For both TCR sequencing and RNA sequencing, RNA was extracted from PBMCs using TRIzol.

The specimen comprised peripheral blood mononuclear cells (PBMCs), sampled when the disease was refractory, from a patient treated with antithyroid drugs. The receptors come from a female donor with Graves disease.

Many counts were recorded for this clonotype. The CDR3 sequence is CASTPSGLADYEQYF. The CDR3 DNA is TGTGCCAGCACCCCCTCGGGACTAGCGGACTACGAGCAGTACTTC. V is TRBV28 and J is TRBJ2-7, with 11 nucleotides matching TRBD2. Germline-derived CDR1 and CDR2 are MDHEN and SYDVKM. V shed 7 bases and J 3 bases; nucleotides not matched to a gene: 8. CDR3 length equals 15 residues.

This clonotype appeared many times. The junction departs from germline at one end; a sequencing error may be responsible. The chain carries TRBV7-7 and TRBJ2-7; D possibly corresponds to TRBD1 (6 bases). This CDR3 is 14 amino acids long. CDR1 is SSHAT and CDR2 is FNYEAQ in the germline V gene (reference sequence). CDR3 loop: CASSLGHQGGEQYF. The DNA for the CDR3 is TGTGCTAGCAGCTTAGGCCACCAAGGGGGCGAGCAGTACTTC. The variable domain in full, with the rest retrieved from reference TRBV7-7 and TRBJ2-7, is GAGVSQSPRYKVTKRGQDVTLRCDPISSHATLYWYQQALGQGPEFLTYFNYEAQPDKSGLPSDRFSAERPEGSISTLTIQRTEQRDSAMYRCASSLGHQGGEQYFGPGTRLTVT.

This clonotype was seen at least ten times. The rearrangement links TRBV12-3 or TRBV12-4 to TRBJ1-2; D unclear. The CDR3 has 16 amino acids. V was clipped by 3 bases and J by 0 bases, with 14 bases between them. CDR3 amino acids: CASSFHAPATNYGYTF. For the CDR3, the DNA is TGTGCCAGCAGTTTCCACGCGCCGGCGACTAACTATGGCTACACCTTC.

This clonotype has a count of ten or more. CDR3 nucleotides: TGTGCCAGCAGCCTTCATTTCCGGGCGGGACTCACCGGGGAGCTGTTTTTT. Its protein product is CASSLHFRAGLTGELFF. The chain uses TRBV6-1 and TRBJ2-2, with TRBD2 as a possible D gene (6 bases). V shed 6 bases and J shed 4 bases, with 21 bases lying between them. Germline V gene sequence: CDR1 MNHNS, CDR2 SASEGT. This CDR3 comprises 17 residues.

This clonotype was observed a few times. J is TRBJ2-2 and V is TRBV20-1; D is unresolved. V was clipped by 0 bases and J by 7 bases, with 15 bases between them. This CDR3 has 15 residues. CDR1 and CDR2 (germline): DFQATT, SNEGSKA (reference sequence). CDR3 DNA sequence: TGCAGTGCTAGAGATCTTGGCCAGGACCACGGGGAGCTGTTTTTT. Protein sequence: CSARDLGQDHGELFF.

This CDR3 is CASSSVSGTDTQYF. CDR3 sequence (DNA): TGTGCCAGCAGTTCAGTCTCCGGCACAGATACGCAGTATTTT. This chain links TRBV2 with TRBJ2-3; D is uncertain. V was shortened by 5 bases and J by 1 base, with 10 bases between the two germline ends. This CDR3 comprises 14 residues. The germline gives CDR1 SNHLY, CDR2 FYNNEI.

This clonotype was counted ten times or more. The chain uses TRBV28 and TRBJ2-5, with D unresolved. The CDR3 has 12 amino acids. Trimming took 10 bases from V and 4 from J, leaving 13 bases between them. CDR1 and CDR2 (germline): MDHEN, SYDVKM. This CDR3 is CATQSGGETQYF. CDR3 nucleotides: TGTGCCACTCAGAGTGGCGGAGAGACCCAGTACTTC.

The sample holds a few counts of this clonotype. CDR3 nucleotide sequence: TGCAGTGCCACACTTATCCAGCACGGGACGACCCTCGAGCAGTACTTC. Residues: CSATLIQHGTTLEQYF. This chain joins TRBV20-1 and TRBJ2-7; tentatively, D is TRBD1 or TRBD2 (5 bases each). The CDR3 covers 16 residues. The V end was cut by 6 bases, the J end by 6 bases, with 27 bases between. Germline V lookup: CDR1 DFQATT, CDR2 SNEGSKA (reference sequence).

The chain uses TRBV25-1 and TRBJ1-3, with unresolved D. The V gene's germline CDR1 is MGHDK and CDR2 SYGVNS. V dropped 3 bases and J dropped 4 bases, with 10 bases sitting between them. The CDR3 runs to 14 residues. CDR3 nucleotide sequence: TGTGCCAGCAGTGAGTCCGCTCTAGGAAACACCATATATTTT. Residues: CASSESALGNTIYF.

In its sample, this clonotype was seen many times. The gene calls are TRBV6-5 and TRBJ2-2; 9 bases are shared with TRBD1. Germline CDR1 MNHEY, CDR2 SVGAGI. The CDR3 has 18 amino acids. Trimming removed 0 bases from V and 1 base from J; junction bases left unmatched: 6. Here the CDR3 reads CASSYSLGTGMNTGELFF. As DNA, the CDR3 is TGTGCCAGCAGTTACTCTCTTGGGACAGGGATGAACACCGGGGAGCTGTTTTTT.

This clonotype was picked up a small number of times. The chain employs TRBV14 and TRBJ2-5, with D maybe TRBD2 (6 bases). Germline assignment: CDR1 SGHDN and CDR2 FVKESK. V lost 4 bases to trimming and J lost 5 bases, with 14 bases between them. CDR3 length: 14 residues. The CDR3 nucleotides are TGTGCCAGCAGCCGGAGCGGTGGGGGGGAGACCCAGTACTTC. This encodes CASSRSGGGETQYF.

The rearrangement links TRBV28 to TRBJ1-5; D gene unclear. The CDR3 consists of 15 residues. Germline CDR1 and CDR2: MDHEN and SYDVKM. V was pared by 1 base and J by 0 bases, with 7 bases between. The CDR3 region has the DNA TGTGCCAGCAGTTTATTTGGCCTTAGCAATCAGCCCCAGCATTTT. It is translated as CASSLFGLSNQPQHF.

This clonotype was picked up many times. The chain carries TRBV11-2 and TRBJ1-2; TRBD1 might be the D (5 bases). Per germline, CDR1 SGHAT and CDR2 FQNNGV. V lost 7 bases and J 8 bases, leaving 20 bases between the germline ends. CDR3 length: 14 amino acids. In DNA, the CDR3 is TGTGCCAGCACCCCAGACTGGGGGGATTGGGGCTACACCTTC. This encodes CASTPDWGDWGYTF. The variable domain in full, with the rest retrieved from reference TRBV11-2 and TRBJ1-2, is EAGVAQSPRYKIIEKRQSVAFWCNPISGHATLYWYQQILGQGPKLLIQFQNNGVVDDSQLPKDRFSAERLKGVDSTLKIQPAKLEDSAVYLCASTPDWGDWGYTFGSGTRLTVV.

This clonotype turned up a few times. The rearrangement links TRBV20-1 to TRBJ2-7; either TRBD1 or TRBD2 may fit D (6 bases each). V was cut by 5 bases and J by 6 bases, with 11 bases left in between. Per the germline V gene, CDR1 is DFQATT and CDR2 is SNEGSKA (reference sequence). This CDR3 has 11 amino acids. The CDR3 DNA follows: TGCAGTGCTGAGGAGGGGGTCGAGCAGTACTTC. It encodes CSAEEGVEQYF.

Ten or more counts support this clonotype. The chain couples TRBV5-1 to TRBJ2-7, with 9 bases aligning to TRBD2. The junction had 3 bases not matched to a gene; V was cut back by 2 bases and J by 3 bases. This CDR3 has 14 amino acids. Germline V gene sequence: CDR1 SGHRS, CDR2 YFSETQ. The CDR3 loop is CASSLQTSGYEQYF. The CDR3 DNA reads as TGCGCCAGCAGCTTACAGACTAGCGGCTACGAGCAGTACTTC.

This clonotype was picked up many times. V gene TRBV20-1 combines with J gene TRBJ1-5, with 8 positions matching TRBD1. Germline CDR1 reads DFQATT; CDR2 reads SNEGSKA (reference sequence). J lost 5 bases, V lost 6 bases, and 6 bases had no gene match. The CDR3 totals 13 residues. DNA of the CDR3: TGCAGTGCCAAGGACAGGGTGGATCAGCCCCAGCATTTT. This encodes CSAKDRVDQPQHF.

This clonotype was seen more than once but under ten times. The J gene is TRBJ2-1, the V gene TRBV7-9, with D unresolved. The CDR3 runs to 15 residues. Germline lookup yields CDR1 SEHNR and CDR2 FQNEAQ (reference sequence). V lost 7 bases to trimming and J lost 4 bases, with 17 bases between them. CDR3 coding DNA: TGTGCCAGCACCGAAGCCCCACCCGAATACAATGAGCAGTTCTTC. The encoded protein is CASTEAPPEYNEQFF.

This chain links TRBV15 with TRBJ2-7, with D maybe TRBD1 (6 bases). V was shortened by 0 bases and J by 4 bases, with 10 bases between the two germline ends. The CDR3 sequence is 14 residues long. Germline V gene data show CDR1 as LNHNV and CDR2 as YYDKDF (reference sequence). The CDR3: CATSREGRGYEQYF. CDR3 sequence (DNA): TGTGCCACCAGCAGAGAGGGCAGGGGATACGAGCAGTACTTC.